What follows are 4 T cell receptor beta chains derived from one specimen sequenced in a study of OX40 agonist ivuxolimab in advanced cancers. The repertoire was sequenced with immunoSEQ multiplex PCR; TCRdb's copy has only in-frame clones and lacks some. The sample has tens of thousands of clones; about 83% are singletons. This sample comprised CD4+ or CD8+ T cells sorted from blood, obtained in a trial of the OX40 agonist ivuxolimab. These receptors were taken from an adult with an advanced solid tumor such as melanoma, head and neck, liver or kidney cancer.

This chain uses TRBV9 with TRBJ2-1, with a tentative D call TRBD1 (5 bases). V shed 1 base and J shed 8 bases, with 13 bases lying between them. CDR3 length: 14 residues. The germline V gene has CDR1 SGDLS and CDR2 YYNGEE. The CDR3, as DNA: TGTGCCAGCAGCGTACAGGGTAGAACGGATGAGCAGTTCTTC. Residues: CASSVQGRTDEQFF.

The chain couples TRBV5-6 to TRBJ2-7; D perhaps matches TRBD2 (7 bases). This CDR3 region has 13 residues. V lost 4 bases and J 6 bases, leaving 14 bases between the germline ends. CDR1 SGHDT and CDR2 YYEEEE come from the germline V gene. CDR3 residues: CASSPGGLSEQYF. The CDR3 DNA reads as TGTGCCAGCAGCCCCGGGGGGCTAAGCGAGCAGTACTTC.

This clone was observed once. V gene TRBV4-2 combines with J gene TRBJ2-7; TRBD1 might be the D (5 bases). Between the trimmed V and J ends, which lost 0 bases and 2 bases, there was a span of 11 bases. The CDR3 runs 15 residues. Germline CDR1 and CDR2: LGHNA and YNFKEQ. CDR3 bases: TGTGCCAGCAGCCAAGACGAGACAGAGACCTACGAGCAGTACTTC. It translates to CASSQDETETYEQYF.

The chain uses TRBV18 and TRBJ1-1, with a possible D match to TRBD1 (5 bases). Germline assignment: CDR1 KGHSH and CDR2 LQKENI. Between the trimmed V and J ends, which lost 5 bases and 0 bases, there was a span of 7 bases. The CDR3 runs to 13 residues. CDR3: CASSTTVNTEAFF. The CDR3, as DNA: TGTGCCAGCTCAACGACAGTGAACACTGAAGCTTTCTTT.